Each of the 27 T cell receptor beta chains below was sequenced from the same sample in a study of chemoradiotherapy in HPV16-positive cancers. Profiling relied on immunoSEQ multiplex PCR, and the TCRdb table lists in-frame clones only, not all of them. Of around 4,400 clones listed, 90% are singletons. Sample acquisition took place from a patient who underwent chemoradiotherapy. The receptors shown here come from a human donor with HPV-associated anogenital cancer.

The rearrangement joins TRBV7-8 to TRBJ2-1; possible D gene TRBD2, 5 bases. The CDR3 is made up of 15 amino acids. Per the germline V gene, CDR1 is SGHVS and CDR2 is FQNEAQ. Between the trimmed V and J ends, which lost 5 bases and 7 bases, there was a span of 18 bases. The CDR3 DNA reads TGTGCCAGCAGCCTTAGGAGGCTAGCCAGGAATGAGCAGTTCTTC. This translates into CASSLRRLARNEQFF.

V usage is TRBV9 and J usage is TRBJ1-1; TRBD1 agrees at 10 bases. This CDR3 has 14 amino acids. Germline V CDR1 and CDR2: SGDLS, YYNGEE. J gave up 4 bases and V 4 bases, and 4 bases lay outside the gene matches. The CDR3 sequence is CASSPGQGFTEAFF. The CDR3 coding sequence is TGTGCCAGCAGCCCGGGACAGGGGTTCACTGAAGCTTTCTTT.

The CDR3 here is CARQGAGYEQYF. CDR3 sequence (DNA): TGTGCCAGACAGGGGGCCGGGTACGAGCAGTACTTC. The V gene is TRBV2, the J gene TRBJ2-7; 9 bases are shared with TRBD1. In germline, CDR1 is SNHLY, CDR2 FYNNEI. The CDR3 contains 12 residues. V was clipped by 9 bases and J by 4 bases; unmatched bases: 4.

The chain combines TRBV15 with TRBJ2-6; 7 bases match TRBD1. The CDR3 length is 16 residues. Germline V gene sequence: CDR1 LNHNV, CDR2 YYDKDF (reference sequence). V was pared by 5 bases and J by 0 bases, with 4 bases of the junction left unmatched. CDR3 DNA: TGTGCCACCAGCGCACAGGGGAGCTCTGGGGCCAACGTCCTGACTTTC. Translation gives CATSAQGSSGANVLTF. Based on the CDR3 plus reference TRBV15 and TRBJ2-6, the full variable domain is DAMVIQNPRYQVTQFGKPVTLSCSQTLNHNVMYWYQQKSSQAPKLLFHYYDKDFNNEADTPDNFQSRRPNTSFCFLDIRSPGLGDTAMYLCATSAQGSSGANVLTFGAGSRLTVL.

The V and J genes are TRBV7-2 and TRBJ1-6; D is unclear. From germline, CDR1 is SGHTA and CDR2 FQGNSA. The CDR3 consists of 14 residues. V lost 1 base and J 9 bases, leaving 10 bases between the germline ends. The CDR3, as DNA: TGTGCCAGCAGCTTAGAAGGGTACGCTTCACCCCTCCACTTT. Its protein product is CASSLEGYASPLHF.

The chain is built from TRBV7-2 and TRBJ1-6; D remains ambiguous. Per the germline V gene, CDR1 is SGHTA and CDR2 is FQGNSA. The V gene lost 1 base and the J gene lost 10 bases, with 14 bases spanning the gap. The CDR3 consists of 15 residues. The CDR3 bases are TGTGCCAGCAGCTTAGGGATAGGGTCAAGCTCACCCCTCCACTTT. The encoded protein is CASSLGIGSSSPLHF.

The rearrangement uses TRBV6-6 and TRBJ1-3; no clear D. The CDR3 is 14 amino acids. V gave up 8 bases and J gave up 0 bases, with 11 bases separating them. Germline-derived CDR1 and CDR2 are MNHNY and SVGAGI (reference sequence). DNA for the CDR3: TGTGCCAGCGGTCGCGGGGACTCTGGAAACACCATATATTTT. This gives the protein CASGRGDSGNTIYF.

Here the CDR3 DNA reads TGTGCCAGCAGTTTATATGGGACAGGTAACAATGAGCAGTTCTTC. It specifies CASSLYGTGNNEQFF. The gene calls are TRBV27 and TRBJ2-1, with 8 nucleotides matching TRBD1. V lost 1 base to trimming and J lost 5 bases; unmatched junction nucleotides: 4. The CDR3 runs 15 residues. Germline CDR1 is MNHEY and CDR2 is SMNVEV (reference sequence).

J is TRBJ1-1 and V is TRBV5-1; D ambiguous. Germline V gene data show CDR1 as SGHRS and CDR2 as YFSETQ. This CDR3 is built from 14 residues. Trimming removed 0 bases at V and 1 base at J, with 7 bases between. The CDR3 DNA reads TGCGCCAGCAGCTTGGGACCCGGGAACACTGAAGCTTTCTTT. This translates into CASSLGPGNTEAFF.

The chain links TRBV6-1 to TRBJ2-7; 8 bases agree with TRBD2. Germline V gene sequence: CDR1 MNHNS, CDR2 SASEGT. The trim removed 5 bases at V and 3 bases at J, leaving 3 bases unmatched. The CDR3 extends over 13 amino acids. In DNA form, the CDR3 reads TGTGCCAGCAGTAGGACTAGCAGCTACGAGCAGTACTTC. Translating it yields CASSRTSSYEQYF.

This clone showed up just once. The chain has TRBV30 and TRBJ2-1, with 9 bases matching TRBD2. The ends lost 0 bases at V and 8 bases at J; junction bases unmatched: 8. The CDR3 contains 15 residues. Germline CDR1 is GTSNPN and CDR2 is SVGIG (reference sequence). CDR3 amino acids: CAWSVLGGRVHEQFF. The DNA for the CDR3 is TGTGCCTGGAGTGTACTGGGCGGGAGGGTCCATGAGCAGTTCTTC.

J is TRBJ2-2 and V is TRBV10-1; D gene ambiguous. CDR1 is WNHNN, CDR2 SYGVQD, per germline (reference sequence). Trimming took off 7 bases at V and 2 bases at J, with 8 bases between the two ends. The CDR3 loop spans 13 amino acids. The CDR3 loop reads CASNSGNTGELFF. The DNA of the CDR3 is TGCGCCAGCAATTCAGGAAACACCGGGGAGCTGTTTTTT.

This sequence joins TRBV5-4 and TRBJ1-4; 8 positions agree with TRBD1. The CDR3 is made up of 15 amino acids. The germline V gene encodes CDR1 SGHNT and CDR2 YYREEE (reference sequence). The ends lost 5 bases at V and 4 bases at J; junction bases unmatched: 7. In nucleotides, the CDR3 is TGTGCCAGCAGTGACAACAGGGGGATTAATGAAAAACTGTTTTTT. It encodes CASSDNRGINEKLFF.

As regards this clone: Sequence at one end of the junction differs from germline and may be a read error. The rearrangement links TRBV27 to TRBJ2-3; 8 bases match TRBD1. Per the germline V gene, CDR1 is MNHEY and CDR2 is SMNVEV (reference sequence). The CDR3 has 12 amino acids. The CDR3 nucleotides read TGTGCCAGCGGGACAGGTACAGGTACGCAGTATTTT. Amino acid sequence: CASGTGTGTQYF.

CDR3: CASSLGTADTQYF. Written as DNA, the CDR3 is TGTGCCAGCAGCTTAGGGACTGCAGATACGCAGTATTTT. The chain carries TRBV7-9 and TRBJ2-3; tentatively, D is TRBD2 (5 bases). V was clipped by 1 base and J by 4 bases, with 6 bases between them. CDR1 and CDR2 (germline): SEHNR, FQNEAQ (reference sequence). This CDR3 is built from 13 residues.

The chain's CDR3 is CASSLGTAAEAFF. In nucleotides, the CDR3 is TGTGCCAGCAGCCTGGGGACAGCTGCTGAAGCTTTCTTT. This chain uses TRBV11-1 with TRBJ1-1, with TRBD1 identical over 7 bases. The CDR3 totals 13 residues. The V segment lost 5 bases and the J segment 6 bases; nucleotides outside the gene matches: 6. Germline V gives CDR1 SGHAT, CDR2 FQDESV (reference sequence).

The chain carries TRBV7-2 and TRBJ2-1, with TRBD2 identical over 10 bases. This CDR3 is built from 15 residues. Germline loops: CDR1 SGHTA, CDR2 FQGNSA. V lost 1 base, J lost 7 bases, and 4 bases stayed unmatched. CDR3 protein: CASSLVSGRANEQFF. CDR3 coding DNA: TGTGCCAGCAGCTTAGTGAGCGGGAGGGCGAATGAGCAGTTCTTC.

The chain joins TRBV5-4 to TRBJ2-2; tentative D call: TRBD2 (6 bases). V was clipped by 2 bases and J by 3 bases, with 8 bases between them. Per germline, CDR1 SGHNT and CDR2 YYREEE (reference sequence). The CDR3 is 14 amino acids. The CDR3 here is CASSLGGDTGELFF. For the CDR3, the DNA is TGTGCCAGCAGCTTAGGAGGGGACACCGGGGAGCTGTTTTTT.

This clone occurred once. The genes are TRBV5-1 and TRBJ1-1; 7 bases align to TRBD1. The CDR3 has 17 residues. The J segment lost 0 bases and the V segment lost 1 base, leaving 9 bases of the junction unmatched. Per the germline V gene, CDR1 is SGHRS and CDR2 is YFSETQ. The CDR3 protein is CASSLYLGQIMNTEAFF. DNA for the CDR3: TGCGCCAGCAGCTTGTACCTGGGACAGATAATGAACACTGAAGCTTTCTTT.

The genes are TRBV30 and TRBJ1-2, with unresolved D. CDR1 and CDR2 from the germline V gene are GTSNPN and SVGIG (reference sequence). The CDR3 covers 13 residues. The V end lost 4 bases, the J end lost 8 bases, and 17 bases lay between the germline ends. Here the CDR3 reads CAWNIRAAKGYTF. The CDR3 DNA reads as TGTGCCTGGAATATCAGAGCAGCAAAAGGCTACACCTTC.

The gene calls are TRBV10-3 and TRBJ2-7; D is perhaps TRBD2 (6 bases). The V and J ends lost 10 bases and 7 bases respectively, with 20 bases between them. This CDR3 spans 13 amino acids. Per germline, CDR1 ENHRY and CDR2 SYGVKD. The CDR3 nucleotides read TGTGCCACCTACCCCGGAGGGGCGCATGAGCAGTACTTC. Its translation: CATYPGGAHEQYF.

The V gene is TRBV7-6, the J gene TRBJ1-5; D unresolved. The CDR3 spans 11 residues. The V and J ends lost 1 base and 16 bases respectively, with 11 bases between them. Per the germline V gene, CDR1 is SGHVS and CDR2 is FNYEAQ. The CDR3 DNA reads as TGTGCCAGCAGCTTAGAACCCGGGTCACATTTT. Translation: CASSLEPGSHF.

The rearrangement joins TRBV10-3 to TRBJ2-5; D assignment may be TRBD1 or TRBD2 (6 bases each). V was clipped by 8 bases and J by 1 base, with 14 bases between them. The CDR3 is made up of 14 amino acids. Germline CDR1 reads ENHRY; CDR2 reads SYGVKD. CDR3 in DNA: TGTGCCATCGCCCCCGGGGGCAGCCAAGAGACCCAGTACTTC. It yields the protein CAIAPGGSQETQYF.

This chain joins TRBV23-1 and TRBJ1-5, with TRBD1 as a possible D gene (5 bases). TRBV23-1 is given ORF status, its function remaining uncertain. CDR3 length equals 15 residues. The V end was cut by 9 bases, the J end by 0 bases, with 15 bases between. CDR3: CARGGQLYSNQPQHF. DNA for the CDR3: TGCGCCAGGGGGGGTCAGCTTTATAGCAATCAGCCCCAGCATTTT.

The CDR3 is CASTRDRGRYEQYF. The DNA of the CDR3 is TGCGCCAGCACCCGGGACAGGGGGAGGTACGAGCAGTACTTC. V is TRBV23-1 and J is TRBJ2-7, with 11 bases lining up with TRBD1. TRBV23-1 is an ORF for which the function is uncertain. This CDR3 spans 14 amino acids. J lost 4 bases, V lost 7 bases, and 6 bases had no gene match.

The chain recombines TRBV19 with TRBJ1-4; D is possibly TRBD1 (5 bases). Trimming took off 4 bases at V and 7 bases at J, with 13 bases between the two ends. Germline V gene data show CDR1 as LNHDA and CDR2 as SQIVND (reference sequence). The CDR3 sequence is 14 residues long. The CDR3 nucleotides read TGTGCCAGTAGTAACGCAGGGAGAGTTGAAAAACTGTTTTTT. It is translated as CASSNAGRVEKLFF.

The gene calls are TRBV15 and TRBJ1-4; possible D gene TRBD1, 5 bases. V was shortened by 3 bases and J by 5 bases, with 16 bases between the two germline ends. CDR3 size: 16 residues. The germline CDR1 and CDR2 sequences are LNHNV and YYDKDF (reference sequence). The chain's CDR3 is CATSRQREGLNEKLFF. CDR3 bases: TGTGCCACCAGCAGGCAGAGGGAGGGGCTCAATGAAAAACTGTTTTTT.